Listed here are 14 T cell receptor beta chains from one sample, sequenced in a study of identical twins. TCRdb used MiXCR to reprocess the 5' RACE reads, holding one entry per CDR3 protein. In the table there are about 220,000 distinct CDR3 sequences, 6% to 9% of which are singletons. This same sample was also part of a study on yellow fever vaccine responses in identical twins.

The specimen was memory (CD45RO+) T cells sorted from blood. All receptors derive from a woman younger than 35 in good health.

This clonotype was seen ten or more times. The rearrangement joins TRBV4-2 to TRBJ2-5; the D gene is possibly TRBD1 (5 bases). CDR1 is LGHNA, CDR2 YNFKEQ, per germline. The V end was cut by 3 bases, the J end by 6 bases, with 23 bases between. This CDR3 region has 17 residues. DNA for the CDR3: TGTGCCAGCAGCCATTTAAGGTCACAGGATGGAAAAAAGACCCAGTACTTC. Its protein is CASSHLRSQDGKKTQYF.

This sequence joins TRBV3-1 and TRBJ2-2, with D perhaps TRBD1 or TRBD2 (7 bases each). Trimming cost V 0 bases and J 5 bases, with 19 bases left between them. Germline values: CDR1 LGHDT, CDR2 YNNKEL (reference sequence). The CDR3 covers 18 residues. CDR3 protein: CASSQEPVTGEGTGELFF. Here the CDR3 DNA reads TGTGCCAGCAGCCAAGAACCCGTAACAGGGGAGGGTACCGGGGAGCTGTTTTTT.

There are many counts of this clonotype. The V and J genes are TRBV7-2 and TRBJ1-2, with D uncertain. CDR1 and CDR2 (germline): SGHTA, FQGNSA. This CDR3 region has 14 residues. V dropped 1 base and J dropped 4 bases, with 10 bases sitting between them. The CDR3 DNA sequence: TGTGCCAGCAGCTTAGAGCAGGCGTCCTATGGCTACACCTTC. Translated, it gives CASSLEQASYGYTF.

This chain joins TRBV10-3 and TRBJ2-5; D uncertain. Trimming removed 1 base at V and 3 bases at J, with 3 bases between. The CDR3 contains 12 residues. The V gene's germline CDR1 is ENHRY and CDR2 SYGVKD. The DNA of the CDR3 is TGTGCCATCAGTGAGTTGAAAGAGACCCAGTACTTC. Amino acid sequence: CAISELKETQYF.

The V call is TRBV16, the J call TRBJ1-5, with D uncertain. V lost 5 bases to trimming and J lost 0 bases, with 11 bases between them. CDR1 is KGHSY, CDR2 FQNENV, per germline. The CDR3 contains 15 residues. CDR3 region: CASSAGLHSNQPQHF. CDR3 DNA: TGTGCCAGCAGCGCGGGTCTCCATAGCAATCAGCCCCAGCATTTT.

Here the CDR3 reads CASSLGTSSAIQYF. The CDR3 coding sequence is TGTGCCAGCAGCCTGGGGACTAGCTCCGCCATTCAGTACTTC. The chain carries TRBV7-2 and TRBJ2-4, with 9 bases matching TRBD2. CDR1 is SGHTA, CDR2 FQGNSA, per germline. V trimming: 5 bases; J trimming: 9 bases; junction bases outside the gene matches: 8. This CDR3 is 14 amino acids long.

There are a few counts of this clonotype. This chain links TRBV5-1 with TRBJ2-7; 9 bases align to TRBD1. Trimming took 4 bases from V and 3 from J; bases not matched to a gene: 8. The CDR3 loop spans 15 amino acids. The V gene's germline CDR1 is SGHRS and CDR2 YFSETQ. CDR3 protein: CASSPGGTGFYEQYF. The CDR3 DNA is TGCGCCAGCAGCCCAGGGGGGACAGGGTTCTACGAGCAGTACTTC. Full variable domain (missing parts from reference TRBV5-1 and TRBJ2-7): KAGVTQTPRYLIKTRGQQVTLSCSPISGHRSVSWYQQTPGQGLQFLFEYFSETQRNKGNFPGRFSGRQFSNSRSEMNVSTLELGDSALYLCASSPGGTGFYEQYFGPGTRLTVT.

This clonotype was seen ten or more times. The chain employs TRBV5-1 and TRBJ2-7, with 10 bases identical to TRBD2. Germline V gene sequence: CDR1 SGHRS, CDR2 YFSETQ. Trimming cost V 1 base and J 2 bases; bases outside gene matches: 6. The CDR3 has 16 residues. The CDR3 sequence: CASSLTLAGTTYEQYF. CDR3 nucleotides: TGCGCCAGCAGCTTGACACTAGCGGGAACCACCTACGAGCAGTACTTC. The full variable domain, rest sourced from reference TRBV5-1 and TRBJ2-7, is KAGVTQTPRYLIKTRGQQVTLSCSPISGHRSVSWYQQTPGQGLQFLFEYFSETQRNKGNFPGRFSGRQFSNSRSEMNVSTLELGDSALYLCASSLTLAGTTYEQYFGPGTRLTVT.

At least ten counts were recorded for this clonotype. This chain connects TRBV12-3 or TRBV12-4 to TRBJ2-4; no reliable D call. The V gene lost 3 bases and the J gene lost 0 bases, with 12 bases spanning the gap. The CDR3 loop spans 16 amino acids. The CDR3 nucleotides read TGTGCCAGCAGTTTGGGCTCCCTTCTAGCCAAAAACATTCAGTACTTC. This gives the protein CASSLGSLLAKNIQYF.

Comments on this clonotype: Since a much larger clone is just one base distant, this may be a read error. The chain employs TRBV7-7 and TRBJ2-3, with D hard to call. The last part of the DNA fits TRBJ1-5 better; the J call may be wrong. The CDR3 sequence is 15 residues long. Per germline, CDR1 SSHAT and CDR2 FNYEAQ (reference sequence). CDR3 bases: TGTGCTAGCAGCTTAGGAGTCTCAGTAACAGATACGCAGCATTTT. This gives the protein CASSLGVSVTDTQHF.

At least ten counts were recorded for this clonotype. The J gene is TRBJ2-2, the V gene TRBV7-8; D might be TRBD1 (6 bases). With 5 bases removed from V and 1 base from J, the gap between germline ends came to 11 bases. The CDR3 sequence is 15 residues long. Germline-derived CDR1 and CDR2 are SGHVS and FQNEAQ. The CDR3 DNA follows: TGTGCCAGCAGCCCCCAGGGGAAGAACACCGGGGAGCTGTTTTTT. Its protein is CASSPQGKNTGELFF.

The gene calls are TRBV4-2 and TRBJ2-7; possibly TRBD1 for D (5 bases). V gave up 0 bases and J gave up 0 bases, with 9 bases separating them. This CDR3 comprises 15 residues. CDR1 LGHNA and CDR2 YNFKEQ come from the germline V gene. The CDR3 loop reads CASSQEGAISYEQYF. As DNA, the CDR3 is TGTGCCAGCAGCCAAGAAGGGGCCATCTCCTACGAGCAGTACTTC.

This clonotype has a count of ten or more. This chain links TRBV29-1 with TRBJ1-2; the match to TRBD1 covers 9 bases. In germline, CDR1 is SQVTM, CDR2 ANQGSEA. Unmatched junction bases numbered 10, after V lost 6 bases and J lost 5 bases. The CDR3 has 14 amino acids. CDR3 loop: CSVDDTGGLYGYTF. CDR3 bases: TGCAGCGTGGATGATACAGGGGGCTTGTATGGCTACACCTTC.

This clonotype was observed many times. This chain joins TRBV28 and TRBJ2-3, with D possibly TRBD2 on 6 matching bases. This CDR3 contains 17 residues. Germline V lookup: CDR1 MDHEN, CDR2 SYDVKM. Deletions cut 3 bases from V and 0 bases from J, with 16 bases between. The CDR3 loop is CASSLSGAGISTDTQYF. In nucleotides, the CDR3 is TGTGCCAGCAGTTTGTCCGGGGCGGGAATTAGCACAGATACGCAGTATTTT. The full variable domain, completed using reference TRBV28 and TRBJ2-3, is DVKVTQSSRYLVKRTGEKVFLECVQDMDHENMFWYRQDPGLGLRLIYFSYDVKMKEKGDIPEGYSVSREKKERFSLILESASTNQTSMYLCASSLSGAGISTDTQYFGPGTRLTVL.